Presented here are 30 T cell receptor beta chains from one specimen sequenced in a study of blood T cell repertoires in COVID-19. The protocol was immunoSEQ multiplex PCR, while the TCRdb copy is restricted to in-frame clones and leaves out a portion. The sample has 150,000 to 200,000 clones, nearly 90% seen once. Material for sequencing was peripheral blood. The receptors shown here come from a man aged 55 to 70 with active or convalescent COVID-19.

The V gene is TRBV29-1, the J gene TRBJ1-6; TRBD1 agrees at 7 bases. Germline assignment: CDR1 SQVTM and CDR2 ANQGSEA. The trim removed 2 bases at V and 6 bases at J, leaving 7 bases unmatched. This CDR3 is built from 15 residues. The CDR3 DNA follows: TGCAGCGTTGAAAACACCGGGACAGCTAATTCACCCCTCCACTTT. This gives the protein CSVENTGTANSPLHF.

The chain employs TRBV7-9 and TRBJ2-2; D call uncertain. V shed 2 bases and J shed 6 bases, with 4 bases lying between them. Germline-derived CDR1 and CDR2 are SEHNR and FQNEAQ (reference sequence). The CDR3 runs to 12 residues. Written as DNA, the CDR3 is TGTGCCAGCAGCTTACGGGCCGGGGAGCTGTTTTTT. It codes for CASSLRAGELFF.

This clone was picked up one time. The V and J genes are TRBV5-1 and TRBJ1-3; D may be TRBD1 (5 bases). Per germline, CDR1 SGHRS and CDR2 YFSETQ. This CDR3 region has 15 residues. V was cut by 0 bases and J by 1 base, with 8 bases left in between. CDR3 protein: CASSLGQRSGNTIYF. The CDR3 region has the DNA TGCGCCAGCAGCTTGGGACAGAGGTCTGGAAACACCATATATTTT.

V usage is TRBV29-1 and J usage is TRBJ1-4, with D perhaps TRBD1 (6 bases). The germline CDR1 and CDR2 sequences are SQVTM and ANQGSEA. The V and J ends lost 4 bases and 2 bases respectively, with 8 bases between them. This CDR3 spans 13 amino acids. CDR3 protein: CSVVRGTNEKLFF. The CDR3 nucleotides are TGCAGCGTTGTAAGGGGGACTAATGAAAAACTGTTTTTT.

This clone was seen just once. The J gene is TRBJ1-6, the V gene TRBV27; maybe TRBD1 (6 bases). Germline CDR1 MNHEY, CDR2 SMNVEV (reference sequence). Trimming took off 2 bases at V and 7 bases at J, with 18 bases between the two ends. The CDR3 is 17 residues long. The DNA of the CDR3 is TGTGCCAGCAGTTTACTCGGTGGGGGCAGGGTAAATTCACCCCTCCACTTT. Encoded protein: CASSLLGGGRVNSPLHF.

V gene TRBV5-6 combines with J gene TRBJ1-2; 8 nucleotides agree with TRBD1. After removal of 4 bases from V and 4 bases from J, the junction contained 9 bases not matched to a gene. CDR1 and CDR2 from the germline V gene are SGHDT and YYEEEE. The CDR3 consists of 15 residues. For the CDR3, the DNA is TGTGCCAGCAGCGCGGACAGGGCCCCCTCCTATGGCTACACCTTC. It codes for CASSADRAPSYGYTF.

The chain carries TRBV6-5 and TRBJ1-6; 7 bases match TRBD1. The length of the CDR3 is 15 residues. Per the germline V gene, CDR1 is MNHEY and CDR2 is SVGAGI. J lost 4 bases, V lost 2 bases, and 2 bases had no gene match. The CDR3 sequence is CASSYRGPYNSPLHF. The CDR3 DNA is TGTGCCAGCAGTTACAGGGGGCCATATAATTCACCCCTCCACTTT.

The CDR3 reads CASSMTSAEETQYF. The CDR3 coding sequence is TGTGCCAGCAGTATGACTAGCGCTGAAGAGACCCAGTACTTC. The chain joins TRBV2 to TRBJ2-5, with TRBD2 matching over 8 bases. Germline lookup yields CDR1 SNHLY and CDR2 FYNNEI. V shed 5 bases and J 3 bases; nucleotides not matched to a gene: 5. This CDR3 contains 14 residues.

V is TRBV24-1 and J is TRBJ2-5; D is possibly TRBD1 (6 bases). Trimming cost V 3 bases and J 3 bases, with 19 bases left between them. CDR3 length: 17 residues. Germline-derived CDR1 and CDR2 are KGHDR and SFDVKD. In DNA, the CDR3 is TGTGCCACCAGTGATCCAATCAAGAGTGGGGACAAAGAGACCCAGTACTTC. Translated, it gives CATSDPIKSGDKETQYF.

This chain links TRBV11-2 with TRBJ2-3, with TRBD2 as a possible D gene (6 bases). Germline V CDR1 and CDR2: SGHAT, FQNNGV. V was cut by 0 bases and J by 2 bases, with 9 bases left in between. The CDR3 sequence is 15 residues long. DNA for the CDR3: TGTGCCAGCAGCTTAGAAGTGGACTACACAGATACGCAGTATTTT. Translation gives CASSLEVDYTDTQYF. The full variable domain, in which reference TRBV11-2 and TRBJ2-3 provide the parts outside the CDR3, is EAGVAQSPRYKIIEKRQSVAFWCNPISGHATLYWYQQILGQGPKLLIQFQNNGVVDDSQLPKDRFSAERLKGVDSTLKIQPAKLEDSAVYLCASSLEVDYTDTQYFGPGTRLTVL.

The chain combines TRBV5-6 with TRBJ1-1; 7 nucleotides line up with TRBD1. V shed 4 bases, J shed 5 bases, and the junction held 14 bases outside the gene matches. This CDR3 has 16 amino acids. CDR1 is SGHDT and CDR2 is YYEEEE in the germline V gene. CDR3 in DNA: TGTGCCAGCAGCCTAACCGCGACAGGGTGGGGAACTGAAGCTTTCTTT. Encoded protein: CASSLTATGWGTEAFF. Combining the CDR3 with reference TRBV5-6 and TRBJ1-1 gives the whole variable domain DAGVTQSPTHLIKTRGQQVTLRCSPKSGHDTVSWYQQALGQGPQFIFQYYEEEERQRGNFPDRFSGHQFPNYSSELNVNALLLGDSALYLCASSLTATGWGTEAFFGQGTRLTVV.

With respect to this clone: Other nucleotide sequences in the sample specify the same CDR3. The chain is built from TRBV19 and TRBJ2-1; 7 nucleotides agree with TRBD1. Germline V CDR1 and CDR2: LNHDA, SQIVND (reference sequence). This CDR3 spans 13 amino acids. Trimming removed 6 bases from V and 3 bases from J; junction bases left unmatched: 2. The CDR3 here is CASRRDSYNEQFF. CDR3 bases: TGTGCCAGTAGACGGGACAGCTACAATGAGCAGTTCTTC. The full variable domain, rest sourced from reference TRBV19 and TRBJ2-1, is DGGITQSPKYLFRKEGQNVTLSCEQNLNHDAMYWYRQDPGQGLRLIYYSQIVNDFQKGDIAEGYSVSREKKESFPLTVTSAQKNPTAFYLCASRRDSYNEQFFGPGTRLTVL.

The chain links TRBV15 to TRBJ2-2, with D possibly being TRBD1 (5 bases). Looked up from germline, CDR1 is LNHNV and CDR2 is YYDKDF (reference sequence). CDR3 size: 18 residues. V lost 0 bases, J lost 9 bases, and 23 bases lay in between. CDR3 coding DNA: TGTGCCACCAGCAGAGATCGGAACAGGCCCGACACCGTACGGGAGCTGTTTTTT. It codes for CATSRDRNRPDTVRELFF.

The V call is TRBV27, the J call TRBJ1-2, with 9 bases fitting TRBD1. With 7 bases clipped from V and 4 bases from J, the junction kept 7 bases outside the gene matches. CDR3 size: 14 residues. Per germline, CDR1 MNHEY and CDR2 SMNVEV (reference sequence). CDR3 DNA sequence: TGTGCCAGCACCCCGACAGGGGGTCCCTATGGCTACACCTTC. As protein: CASTPTGGPYGYTF.

The rearrangement uses TRBV7-2 and TRBJ1-1, with a tentative D call TRBD1 (5 bases). V lost 1 base and J lost 0, with 12 bases in between. Germline V gene data show CDR1 as SGHTA and CDR2 as FQGNSA. CDR3 size: 16 residues. The CDR3 DNA is TGTGCCAGCAGCTTAGTGGGAGGGGCAATGAACACTGAAGCTTTCTTT. Protein: CASSLVGGAMNTEAFF.

This clone was picked up one time. This rearrangement joins TRBV6-5 to TRBJ1-2; D call uncertain. Trimming took off 10 bases at V and 1 base at J, with 13 bases between the two ends. The V gene's germline CDR1 is MNHEY and CDR2 SVGAGI. The CDR3 is made up of 13 amino acids. CDR3 DNA sequence: TGTGCCATCCACCCCGGTCTTAACTATGGCTACACCTTC. Translating it yields CAIHPGLNYGYTF.

The gene calls are TRBV5-1 and TRBJ1-3; 9 bases map to TRBD1. Trimming cost V 3 bases and J 0 bases; bases outside gene matches: 4. Germline V gene lookup returns CDR1 SGHRS and CDR2 YFSETQ. The CDR3 extends over 16 amino acids. CDR3: CASSSSGQGSGNTIYF. In nucleotides, the CDR3 is TGCGCCAGCAGCTCATCGGGACAGGGCTCTGGAAACACCATATATTTT.

The chain recombines TRBV19 with TRBJ1-2, with D possibly matching TRBD1 (6 bases). CDR3 length: 15 amino acids. The germline CDR1 and CDR2 sequences are LNHDA and SQIVND (reference sequence). The ends were cut back, 0 bases at V and 4 bases at J, with 12 bases in the middle. The CDR3 DNA reads TGTGCCAGTAGTATAGATGGGGGCGGACGCTATGGCTACACCTTC. Translating gives CASSIDGGGRYGYTF. Supplemented by reference TRBV19 and TRBJ1-2, the full variable domain reads DGGITQSPKYLFRKEGQNVTLSCEQNLNHDAMYWYRQDPGQGLRLIYYSQIVNDFQKGDIAEGYSVSREKKESFPLTVTSAQKNPTAFYLCASSIDGGGRYGYTFGSGTRLTVV.

The V call is TRBV2, the J call TRBJ1-5; TRBD1 agrees at 8 bases. The CDR3 runs 14 residues. V dropped 8 bases and J dropped 2; count of bases not matched to a gene: 5. In germline, CDR1 is SNHLY, CDR2 FYNNEI. This CDR3 reads CASGGQVGNQPQHF. CDR3 nucleotide sequence: TGTGCCAGCGGGGGACAGGTAGGCAATCAGCCCCAGCATTTT.

The genes are TRBV13 and TRBJ2-5; tentatively, D is TRBD2 (5 bases). The CDR3 sequence is 15 residues long. Germline assignment: CDR1 PRHDT and CDR2 FYEKMQ (reference sequence). V lost 5 bases and J 1 base, leaving 14 bases between the germline ends. CDR3 in amino acids: CASSPASSGQETQYF. The DNA of the CDR3 is TGTGCCAGCAGCCCCGCCTCCAGCGGCCAAGAGACCCAGTACTTC.

This chain links TRBV9 with TRBJ1-1, with 7 nucleotides matching TRBD1. Germline CDR1 and CDR2: SGDLS and YYNGEE. V was pared by 0 bases and J by 0 bases, with 5 bases of the junction left unmatched. This CDR3 spans 16 amino acids. CDR3 coding DNA: TGTGCCAGCAGCGTAGGGGACAGAGACATGAACACTGAAGCTTTCTTT. Its protein product is CASSVGDRDMNTEAFF.

The chain carries TRBV19 and TRBJ1-5; 11 bases align to TRBD1. This CDR3 contains 15 residues. V lost 5 bases to trimming and J lost 6 bases; unmatched junction nucleotides: 6. CDR1 is LNHDA, CDR2 SQIVND, per germline (reference sequence). The CDR3 sequence is CASSPGQGGVQPQHF. CDR3 sequence (DNA): TGTGCCAGTAGTCCGGGACAGGGGGGTGTTCAGCCCCAGCATTTT.

CDR3 sequence (DNA): TGTGCCATCAGAGACGGGCAGGGTAGGACTGGAAACACCATATATTTT. The encoded protein is CAIRDGQGRTGNTIYF. V and J are TRBV10-3 and TRBJ1-3; possible D gene TRBD1, 5 bases. CDR1 is ENHRY, CDR2 SYGVKD, per germline. V lost 6 bases and J 2 bases, leaving 17 bases between the germline ends. The CDR3 totals 16 residues.

The genes are TRBV5-1 and TRBJ2-1; maybe TRBD2 (6 bases). V was pared by 4 bases and J by 8 bases, with 16 bases between. This CDR3 contains 14 residues. Per the germline V gene, CDR1 is SGHRS and CDR2 is YFSETQ. The CDR3 nucleotides are TGCGCCAGCAGCCTCCGGGACTCGGGCGATGAGCAGTTCTTC. Translated: CASSLRDSGDEQFF.

The chain has TRBV5-4 and TRBJ2-7; a weak D match, TRBD1 (6 bases). CDR3 size: 14 residues. Trimming took off 4 bases at V and 2 bases at J, with 13 bases between the two ends. CDR1 SGHNT and CDR2 YYREEE come from the germline V gene (reference sequence). The CDR3 DNA is TGTGCCAGCAGCCTCCGGGACAAGCCCTACGAGCAGTACTTC. Protein product: CASSLRDKPYEQYF.

In DNA form, the CDR3 reads TGTGCCAGCAGGGCCCGACAGGGAATCGGGGAGCTGTTTTTT. This gives the protein CASRARQGIGELFF. The chain uses TRBV7-9 and TRBJ2-2, with 7 bases aligning to TRBD1. The CDR3 covers 14 residues. With 6 bases clipped from V and 7 bases from J, the junction kept 8 bases outside the gene matches. Germline CDR1 and CDR2: SEHNR and FQNEAQ (reference sequence). Using reference TRBV7-9 and TRBJ2-2 for the parts outside the CDR3, the full variable domain is DTGVSQNPRHKITKRGQNVTFRCDPISEHNRLYWYRQTLGQGPEFLTYFQNEAQLEKSRLLSDRFSAERPKGSFSTLEIQRTEQGDSAMYLCASRARQGIGELFFGEGSRLTVL.

The rearrangement uses TRBV30 and TRBJ2-5; no reliable D call. V lost 3 bases, J lost 2 bases, and 7 bases lay in between. The CDR3 runs to 12 residues. From germline, CDR1 is GTSNPN and CDR2 SVGIG (reference sequence). CDR3 nucleotide sequence: TGTGCCTGGAGACGACATCAAGAGACCCAGTACTTC. Translated: CAWRRHQETQYF.

This clone was observed once. The chain couples TRBV5-4 to TRBJ1-1, with D perhaps matching TRBD1 (5 bases). CDR1 is SGHNT, CDR2 YYREEE, per germline (reference sequence). The CDR3 runs 13 residues. Trimming stripped 2 bases from V and 5 bases from J, with 10 bases between. This CDR3 reads CASSFRDVTEAFF. CDR3 DNA: TGTGCCAGCAGCTTCAGGGATGTGACTGAAGCTTTCTTT.

This clone was observed at least ten times. The chain combines TRBV6-5 with TRBJ2-2; no definite D call. Germline V gives CDR1 MNHEY, CDR2 SVGAGI. This CDR3 has 13 residues. V was pared by 8 bases and J by 0 bases, with 7 bases between. CDR3 in amino acids: CASRSTNTGELFF. CDR3 coding DNA: TGTGCCAGCCGGAGCACGAACACCGGGGAGCTGTTTTTT.

The J gene is TRBJ2-5, the V gene TRBV3-1 (or the pseudogene TRBV3-2), with 8 bases aligning to TRBD1. The CDR3 runs 14 residues. Germline V gene data show CDR1 as LGHDT and CDR2 as YNNKEL (reference sequence). Unmatched junction bases numbered 2, after V lost 5 bases and J lost 0 bases. The CDR3 nucleotides read TGTGCCAGCAGCAGGGACAGGTACCAAGAGACCCAGTACTTC. Its translation: CASSRDRYQETQYF.